The 4 T cell receptor beta chains below come from one sample, sequenced in a study of blood T cell repertoires in COVID-19. This table comes from immunoSEQ multiplex PCR, and its TCRdb copy is limited to in-frame clones, with some not included. The sample lists 200,000 or so clones, roughly 84% occurring once. The sample consisted of peripheral blood. The origin of the receptors is a man aged 50 to 59 who had recovered from COVID-19.

This clone has more than one count but fewer than ten. V and J are TRBV5-5 and TRBJ2-3; D is possibly TRBD1 (6 bases). The V gene's germline CDR1 is SGHKS and CDR2 YYEKEE (reference sequence). V was clipped by 5 bases and J by 2 bases, with 18 bases between them. CDR3 length: 16 residues. CDR3 sequence (DNA): TGTGCCAGCAGGGAGGTTAAGGACAGATACACAGATACGCAGTATTTT. Residues: CASREVKDRYTDTQYF.

This rearrangement joins TRBV7-2 to TRBJ1-1, with 8 bases matching TRBD1. The J segment lost 1 base and the V segment lost 3 bases, leaving 4 bases of the junction unmatched. CDR3 length equals 15 residues. Germline lookup yields CDR1 SGHTA and CDR2 FQGNSA. CDR3 in DNA: TGTGCCAGCAGCTTTATCGACAGGGGGAACACTGAAGCTTTCTTT. Translated: CASSFIDRGNTEAFF.

This rearrangement joins TRBV28 to TRBJ1-5; D might be TRBD1 (6 bases). Looked up from germline, CDR1 is MDHEN and CDR2 is SYDVKM. The ends were cut back, 5 bases at V and 6 bases at J, with 14 bases in the middle. CDR3 length: 14 amino acids. The CDR3 loop reads CASSPPGAGQPQHF. CDR3 nucleotide sequence: TGTGCCAGCAGTCCCCCAGGGGCCGGTCAGCCCCAGCATTTT.

This clone was seen a handful of times. The rearrangement links TRBV27 to TRBJ1-2, with TRBD1 identical over 7 bases. V lost 3 bases, J lost 3 bases, and 4 bases stayed unmatched. CDR3 length equals 14 residues. Germline V gene data show CDR1 as MNHEY and CDR2 as SMNVEV (reference sequence). CDR3 sequence: CASSFGQGDYGYTF. DNA of the CDR3: TGTGCCAGCAGTTTTGGGCAGGGGGACTATGGCTACACCTTC.